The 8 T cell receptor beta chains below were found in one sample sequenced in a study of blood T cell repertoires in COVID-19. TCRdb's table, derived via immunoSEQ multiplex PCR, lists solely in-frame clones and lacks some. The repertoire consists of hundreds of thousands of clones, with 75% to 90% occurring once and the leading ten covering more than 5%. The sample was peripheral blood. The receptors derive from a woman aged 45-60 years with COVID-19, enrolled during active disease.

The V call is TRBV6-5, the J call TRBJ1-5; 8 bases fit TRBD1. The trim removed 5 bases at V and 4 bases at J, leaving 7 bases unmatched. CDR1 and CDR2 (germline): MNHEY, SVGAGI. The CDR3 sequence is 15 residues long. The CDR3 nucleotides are TGTGCCAGCAGTCGACACAGGGGGACGAATCAGCCCCAGCATTTT. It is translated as CASSRHRGTNQPQHF.

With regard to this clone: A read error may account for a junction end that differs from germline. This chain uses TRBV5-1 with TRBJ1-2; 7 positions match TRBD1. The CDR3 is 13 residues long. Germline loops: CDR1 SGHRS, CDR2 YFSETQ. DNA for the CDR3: TGCGCCAGCAGCCCAGGGACAGCCCCCTCTTACGCCTTC. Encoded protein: CASSPGTAPSYAF.

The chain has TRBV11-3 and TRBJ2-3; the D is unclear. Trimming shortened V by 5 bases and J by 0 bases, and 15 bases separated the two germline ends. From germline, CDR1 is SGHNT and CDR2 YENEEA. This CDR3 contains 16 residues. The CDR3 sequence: CASSQIITTSTDTQYF. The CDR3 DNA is TGTGCCAGCAGCCAAATCATTACGACTAGCACAGATACGCAGTATTTT.

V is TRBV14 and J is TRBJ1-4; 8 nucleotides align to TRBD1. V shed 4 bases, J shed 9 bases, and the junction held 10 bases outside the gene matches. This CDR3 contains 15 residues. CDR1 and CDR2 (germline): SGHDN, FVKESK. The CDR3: CASSRPGTGTKKLFF. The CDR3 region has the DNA TGTGCCAGCAGCCGCCCCGGGACAGGAACTAAAAAACTGTTTTTT.

The CDR3 loop reads CASSNRGENTEAFF. The CDR3, as DNA: TGCGCCAGCAGTAACAGGGGGGAGAACACTGAAGCTTTCTTT. The chain employs TRBV5-1 and TRBJ1-1, with 8 bases identical to TRBD1. Trimming removed 5 bases from V and 1 base from J; junction bases left unmatched: 4. Per the germline V gene, CDR1 is SGHRS and CDR2 is YFSETQ. This CDR3 has 14 residues.

DNA of the CDR3: TGTGCCAGCACCCGACAGGGGTCGCCTGATACGCAGTATTTT. It specifies CASTRQGSPDTQYF. The chain combines TRBV5-6 with TRBJ2-3, with 8 bases that match TRBD1. Germline V lookup: CDR1 SGHDT, CDR2 YYEEEE. The CDR3 spans 14 residues. V trimming: 6 bases; J trimming: 6 bases; junction bases outside the gene matches: 9.

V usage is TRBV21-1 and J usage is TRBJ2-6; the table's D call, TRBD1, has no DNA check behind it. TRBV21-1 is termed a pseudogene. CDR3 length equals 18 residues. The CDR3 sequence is CASSKVGTTVSGANVLTF. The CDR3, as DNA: TGTGCCAGCAGCAAAGTGGGCACCACCGTCTCTGGGGCCAACGTCCTGACTTTC.

The CDR3 here is CASNLWAEDTGELFF. The CDR3 DNA sequence: TGTGCCAGCAACCTTTGGGCGGAGGACACCGGGGAGCTGTTTTTT. V usage is TRBV7-9 and J usage is TRBJ2-2; D might be TRBD2 (5 bases). V was cut by 7 bases and J by 3 bases, with 15 bases left in between. CDR1 and CDR2 from the germline V gene are SEHNR and FQNEAQ (reference sequence). This CDR3 has 15 residues. Filled out from reference TRBV7-9 and TRBJ2-2, the complete variable domain reads DTGVSQNPRHKITKRGQNVTFRCDPISEHNRLYWYRQTLGQGPEFLTYFQNEAQLEKSRLLSDRFSAERPKGSFSTLEIQRTEQGDSAMYLCASNLWAEDTGELFFGEGSRLTVL.